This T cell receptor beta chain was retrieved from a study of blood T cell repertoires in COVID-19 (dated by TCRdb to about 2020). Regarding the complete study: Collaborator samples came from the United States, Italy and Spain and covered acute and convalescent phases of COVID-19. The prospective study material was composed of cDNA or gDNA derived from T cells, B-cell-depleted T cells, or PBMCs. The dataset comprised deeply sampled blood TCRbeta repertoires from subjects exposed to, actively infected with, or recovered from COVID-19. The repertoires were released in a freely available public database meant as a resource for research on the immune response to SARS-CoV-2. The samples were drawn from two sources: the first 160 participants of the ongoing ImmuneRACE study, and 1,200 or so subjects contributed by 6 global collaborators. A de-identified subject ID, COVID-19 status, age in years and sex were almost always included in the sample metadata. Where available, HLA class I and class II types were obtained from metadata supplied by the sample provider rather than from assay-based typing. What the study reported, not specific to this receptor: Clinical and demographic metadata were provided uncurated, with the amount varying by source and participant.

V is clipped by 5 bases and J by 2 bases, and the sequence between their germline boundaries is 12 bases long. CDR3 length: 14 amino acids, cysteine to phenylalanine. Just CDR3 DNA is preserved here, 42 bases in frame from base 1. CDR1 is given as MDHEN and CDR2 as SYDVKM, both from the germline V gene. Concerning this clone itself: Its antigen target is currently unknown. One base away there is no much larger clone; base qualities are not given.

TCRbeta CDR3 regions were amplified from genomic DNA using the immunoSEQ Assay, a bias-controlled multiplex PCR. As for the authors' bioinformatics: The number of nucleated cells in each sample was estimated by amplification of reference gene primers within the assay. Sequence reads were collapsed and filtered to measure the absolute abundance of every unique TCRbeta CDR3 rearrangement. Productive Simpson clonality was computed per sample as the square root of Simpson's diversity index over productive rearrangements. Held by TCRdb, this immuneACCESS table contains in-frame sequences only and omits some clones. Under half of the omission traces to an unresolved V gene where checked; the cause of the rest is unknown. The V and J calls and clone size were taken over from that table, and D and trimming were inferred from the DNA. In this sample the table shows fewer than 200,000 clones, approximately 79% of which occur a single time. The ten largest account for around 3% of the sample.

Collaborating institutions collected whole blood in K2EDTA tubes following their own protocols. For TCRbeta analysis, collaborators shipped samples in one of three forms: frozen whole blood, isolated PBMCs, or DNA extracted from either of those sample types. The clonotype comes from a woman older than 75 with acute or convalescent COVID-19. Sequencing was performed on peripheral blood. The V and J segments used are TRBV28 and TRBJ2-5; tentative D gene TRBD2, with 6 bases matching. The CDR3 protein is CASSPVGRQETQYF. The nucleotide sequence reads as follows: TGTGCCAGCAGTCCCGTAGGGAGGCAAGAGACCCAGTACTTC.